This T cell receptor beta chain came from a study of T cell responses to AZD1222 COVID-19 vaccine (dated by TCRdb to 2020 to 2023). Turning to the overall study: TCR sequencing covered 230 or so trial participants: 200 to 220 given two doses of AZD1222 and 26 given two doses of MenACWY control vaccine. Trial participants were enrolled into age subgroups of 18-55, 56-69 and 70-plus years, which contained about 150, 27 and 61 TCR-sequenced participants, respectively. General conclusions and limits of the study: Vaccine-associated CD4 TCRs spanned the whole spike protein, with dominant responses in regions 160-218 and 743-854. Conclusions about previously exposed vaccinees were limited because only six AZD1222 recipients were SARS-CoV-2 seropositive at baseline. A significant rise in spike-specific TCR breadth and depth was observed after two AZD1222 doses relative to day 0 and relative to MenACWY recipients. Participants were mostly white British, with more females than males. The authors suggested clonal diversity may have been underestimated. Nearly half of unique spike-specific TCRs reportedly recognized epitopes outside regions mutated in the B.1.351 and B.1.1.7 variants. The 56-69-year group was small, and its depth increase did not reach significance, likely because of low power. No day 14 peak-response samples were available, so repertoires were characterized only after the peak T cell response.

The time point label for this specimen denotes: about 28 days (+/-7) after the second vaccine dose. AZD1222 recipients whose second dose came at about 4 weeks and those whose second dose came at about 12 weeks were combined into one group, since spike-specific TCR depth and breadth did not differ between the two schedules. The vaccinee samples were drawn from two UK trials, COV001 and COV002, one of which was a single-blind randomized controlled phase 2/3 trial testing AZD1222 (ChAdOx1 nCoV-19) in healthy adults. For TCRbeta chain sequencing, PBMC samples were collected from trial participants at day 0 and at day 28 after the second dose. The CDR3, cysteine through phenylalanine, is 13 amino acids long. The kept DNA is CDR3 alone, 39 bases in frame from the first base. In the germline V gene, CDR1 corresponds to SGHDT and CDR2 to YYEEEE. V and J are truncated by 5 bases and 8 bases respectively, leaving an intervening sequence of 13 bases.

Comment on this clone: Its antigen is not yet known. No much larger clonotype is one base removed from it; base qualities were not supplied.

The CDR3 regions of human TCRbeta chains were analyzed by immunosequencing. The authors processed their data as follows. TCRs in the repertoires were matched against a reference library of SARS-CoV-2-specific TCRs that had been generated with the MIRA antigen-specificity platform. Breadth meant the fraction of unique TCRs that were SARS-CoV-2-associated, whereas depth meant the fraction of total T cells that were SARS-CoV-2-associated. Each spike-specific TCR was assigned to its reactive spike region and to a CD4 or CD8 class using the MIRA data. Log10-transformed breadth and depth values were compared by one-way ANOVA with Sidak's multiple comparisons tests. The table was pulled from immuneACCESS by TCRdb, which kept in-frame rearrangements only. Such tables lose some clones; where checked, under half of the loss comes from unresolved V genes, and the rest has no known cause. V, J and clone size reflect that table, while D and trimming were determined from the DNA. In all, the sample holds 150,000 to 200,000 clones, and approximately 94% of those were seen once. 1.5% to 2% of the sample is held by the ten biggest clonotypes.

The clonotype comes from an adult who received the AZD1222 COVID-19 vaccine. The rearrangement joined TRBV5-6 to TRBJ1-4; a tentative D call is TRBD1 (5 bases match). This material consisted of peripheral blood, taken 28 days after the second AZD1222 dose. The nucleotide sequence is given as TGTGCCAGCAGTGCCGGGGGTAACGAAAAACTGTTTTTT. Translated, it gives CASSAGGNEKLFF.